This T cell receptor beta chain was sequenced during a study of blood T cell repertoires in COVID-19. Study-wide background: The United States, Italy and Spain were the sources of the acute and convalescent COVID-19 samples.

The cohort comprised adults aged roughly 18 to 95 years residing in about two dozen US areas. Cohorts were determined from participant-reported clinical history. As handled by the study authors: Amplification of reference gene primers was used by the study to estimate nucleated cell counts. The repertoire was sequenced with immunoSEQ multiplex PCR; TCRdb's copy has only in-frame clones and lacks some. From that table come the V and J calls and clone size; the DNA was used to work out D and trimming. The table includes more than 250,000 clones, 90% detected once. Deletions cut 4 bases from V and 2 bases from J, with 12 bases between. Germline lookup yields CDR1 SGDLS and CDR2 YYNGEE. The CDR3 length is 15 residues.

What was sequenced was PBMCs or T cells enriched from blood (not recorded which). This TCR was sampled from a woman aged 18-30 years with acute COVID-19. The chain links TRBV9 to TRBJ2-2; a possible D gene is TRBD2 (6 bases). Here the CDR3 reads CASSQGTGNTGELFF. The CDR3 bases are TGTGCCAGCAGCCAAGGGACTGGCAACACCGGGGAGCTGTTTTTT.